The rows below give T cell receptor beta chains drawn from one sample of a study of Tregs in tolerant kidney transplant recipients. Some clones are missing from TCRdb's copy, which holds only in-frame ones; the method was immunoSEQ multiplex PCR. The data show about 50,000 clones, roughly 87% seen once. The sample consisted of CD8+ T cells from blood (PBMCs), taken 12 months after the transplant. These receptors originate from a human patient who received a combined kidney and bone marrow transplant. A share of the T cells may be of graft donor origin. Both conserved end residues are part of each CDR3. The order of the fields is CDR3 DNA, CDR3 protein, J gene, V gene, clone size, D gene. The D gene is left open where the match is weak. Only part of the rows carry a size: once, few, many, or a class if the clone is expanded.

cdr3_nt: TGTGCCAGCAGTTGGACAGGCTCGGGTGAGCAGTTCTTC; cdr3_aa: CASSWTGSGEQFF; j_call: TRBJ2-1; v_call: TRBV27; clone_size: -; d_call: TRBD1
cdr3_nt: TGTGCCAGCGGACTAGGCGGGACCCAGTACTTC; cdr3_aa: CASGLGGTQYF; j_call: TRBJ2-5; v_call: TRBV27; clone_size: -; d_call: TRBD2
cdr3_nt: TGTGCCAGCAGCGTAGCGCGAGCGGGACAGGGCAATGAGCAGTTCTTC; cdr3_aa: CASSVARAGQGNEQFF; j_call: TRBJ2-1; v_call: TRBV9; clone_size: -; d_call: TRBD1
cdr3_nt: TGTGCCAGCAGTTTATCGGTAGCGGGAGTACACAATGAGCAGTTCTTC; cdr3_aa: CASSLSVAGVHNEQFF; j_call: TRBJ2-1; v_call: TRBV27; clone_size: -; d_call: TRBD2
cdr3_nt: TGTGCCAGTAGTATAGGGCCAGGCTATGAAAAACTGTTTTTT; cdr3_aa: CASSIGPGYEKLFF; j_call: TRBJ1-4; v_call: TRBV19; clone_size: -; d_call: -
cdr3_nt: TGTGCCAGCAGCGCCCGGACTACCCAAATGAACACCGGGGAGCTGTTTTTT; cdr3_aa: CASSARTTQMNTGELFF; j_call: TRBJ2-2; v_call: TRBV9; clone_size: -; d_call: -
cdr3_nt: TGTGCCAGCAGTTCCCCCGGGGCGGGAGGGCCCGGTGAGCAGTTCTTC; cdr3_aa: CASSSPGAGGPGEQFF; j_call: TRBJ2-1; v_call: TRBV6-6; clone_size: -; d_call: TRBD2
cdr3_nt: TGTGCCAGCAAATCAGCGTCTAGCTCCTACAATGAGCAGTTCTTC; cdr3_aa: CASKSASSSYNEQFF; j_call: TRBJ2-1; v_call: TRBV4-2; clone_size: -; d_call: -
cdr3_nt: TGTGCCAGCAGACGGGACTTACGGTACGAGCAGTACTTC; cdr3_aa: CASRRDLRYEQYF; j_call: TRBJ2-7; v_call: TRBV6-5; clone_size: -; d_call: -
cdr3_nt: TGCGCCAGCAGCTTAATAGGCACAGATACGCAGTATTTT; cdr3_aa: CASSLIGTDTQYF; j_call: TRBJ2-3; v_call: TRBV5-1; clone_size: -; d_call: -
cdr3_nt: TGTGCCAGCAGCGGGTTAGCTAGCACAGATACGCAGTATTTT; cdr3_aa: CASSGLASTDTQYF; j_call: TRBJ2-3; v_call: TRBV9; clone_size: -; d_call: -
cdr3_nt: TGCAGTGCTAGGGAGGAATACGAGCAGTACTTC; cdr3_aa: CSAREEYEQYF; j_call: TRBJ2-7; v_call: TRBV20-1; clone_size: -; d_call: -
cdr3_nt: TGTGCCAGCAGCGTATGGGCGCTTACCGGGGAGCTGTTTTTT; cdr3_aa: CASSVWALTGELFF; j_call: TRBJ2-2; v_call: TRBV9; clone_size: -; d_call: -
cdr3_nt: TGTGCCAGCAGCACAACGTCAAGGACTAGCGGGAGTAATGAGCAGTTCTTC; cdr3_aa: CASSTTSRTSGSNEQFF; j_call: TRBJ2-1; v_call: TRBV13; clone_size: -; d_call: TRBD2
cdr3_nt: TGTGCCAGTAGTATAGCAGGGAAGGGCTCCACTGAAGCTTTCTTT; cdr3_aa: CASSIAGKGSTEAFF; j_call: TRBJ1-1; v_call: TRBV19; clone_size: -; d_call: -
cdr3_nt: TGCAGTGCTAGGGCAGGCTATGGCTACACCTTC; cdr3_aa: CSARAGYGYTF; j_call: TRBJ1-2; v_call: TRBV20-1; clone_size: -; d_call: -
cdr3_nt: TGTGCCACCAGCAGAGATTCTAGCTCACCCCTCCACTTT; cdr3_aa: CATSRDSSSPLHF; j_call: TRBJ1-6; v_call: TRBV15; clone_size: once; d_call: -
cdr3_nt: TGCGCCAGCAGCCAAGTCACAACTAATGAAAAACTGTTTTTT; cdr3_aa: CASSQVTTNEKLFF; j_call: TRBJ1-4; v_call: TRBV4-1; clone_size: -; d_call: -
cdr3_nt: TGCGCCAGCAGCCGATCAGGGGCCCACTCCTCCTACGAGCAGTACTTC; cdr3_aa: CASSRSGAHSSYEQYF; j_call: TRBJ2-7; v_call: TRBV4-1; clone_size: -; d_call: -
cdr3_nt: TGTGCCACCAGCAGTTTTCTACAGGGGGCTTCACCCCTCCACTTT; cdr3_aa: CATSSFLQGASPLHF; j_call: TRBJ1-6; v_call: TRBV15; clone_size: -; d_call: TRBD1
cdr3_nt: TGTGCCAGCAGCTTAGGTCCTAGTTACGGCGGGAGCGAATACAATGAGCAGTTCTTC; cdr3_aa: CASSLGPSYGGSEYNEQFF; j_call: TRBJ2-1; v_call: TRBV7-6; clone_size: once; d_call: TRBD2
cdr3_nt: TGTGCCAGCAGCTTATCCGTGAACACTGAAGCTTTCTTT; cdr3_aa: CASSLSVNTEAFF; j_call: TRBJ1-1; v_call: TRBV7-6; clone_size: few; d_call: -
cdr3_nt: TGCAGCGTTGAGAGCGGGGTTGGGGCCAACGTCCTGACTTTC; cdr3_aa: CSVESGVGANVLTF; j_call: TRBJ2-6; v_call: TRBV29-1; clone_size: -; d_call: TRBD2
cdr3_nt: TGTGCCAGTAGTAGCACAGGTCCCTACGAGCAGTACTTC; cdr3_aa: CASSSTGPYEQYF; j_call: TRBJ2-7; v_call: TRBV19; clone_size: few; d_call: -
cdr3_nt: TGTGCCAGCAGCTTTTGGGTAGCGCCGAACACCGGGGAGCTGTTTTTT; cdr3_aa: CASSFWVAPNTGELFF; j_call: TRBJ2-2; v_call: TRBV5-6; clone_size: -; d_call: -
cdr3_nt: TGTGCCAGCAGCTCTCCCCTAGCGGGAGGCAATGAGCAGTTCTTC; cdr3_aa: CASSSPLAGGNEQFF; j_call: TRBJ2-1; v_call: TRBV7-2; clone_size: -; d_call: TRBD2
cdr3_nt: TGCGCCAGCAGCCAAGCCTGGGACAGACGCTACGAGCAGTACTTC; cdr3_aa: CASSQAWDRRYEQYF; j_call: TRBJ2-7; v_call: TRBV4-1; clone_size: -; d_call: TRBD1
cdr3_nt: TGTGCCAGTAGTATTACCCGACAGGGCTTTGGCTACACCTTC; cdr3_aa: CASSITRQGFGYTF; j_call: TRBJ1-2; v_call: TRBV19; clone_size: -; d_call: TRBD1
cdr3_nt: TGTGCCAGCAGCACGAGACAGGGGCCCAATGAGCAGTTCTTC; cdr3_aa: CASSTRQGPNEQFF; j_call: TRBJ2-1; v_call: TRBV7-9; clone_size: -; d_call: TRBD1
cdr3_nt: TGTGCCAGCGGCCAGTCGGTCAACTATAATTCCCCCCTCCACTTT; cdr3_aa: CASGQSVNYNSPLHF; j_call: TRBJ1-6; v_call: TRBV21-1; clone_size: once; d_call: -
cdr3_nt: TGTGCCAGCAGCCTCTCTGGGGCCAACGTCCTGACTTTC; cdr3_aa: CASSLSGANVLTF; j_call: TRBJ2-6; v_call: TRBV27; clone_size: -; d_call: -
cdr3_nt: TGTGCCAGCAGCCCCCGGGACAGGAGCACTGAAGCTTTCTTT; cdr3_aa: CASSPRDRSTEAFF; j_call: TRBJ1-1; v_call: TRBV7-2; clone_size: -; d_call: TRBD1
cdr3_nt: TGTGCCAGCAGTGGACAGGGTCACTACAATGAGCAGTTCTTC; cdr3_aa: CASSGQGHYNEQFF; j_call: TRBJ2-1; v_call: TRBV7-9; clone_size: -; d_call: TRBD1
cdr3_nt: TGTGCCAGCAGCAAGTTGATAGGACTAGCGGGCTACGAGCAGTACTTC; cdr3_aa: CASSKLIGLAGYEQYF; j_call: TRBJ2-7; v_call: TRBV5-4; clone_size: -; d_call: TRBD2
cdr3_nt: TGTGCCAGCAGTGAACCCCCACGGGGTGAGAGAAATGAGCAGTTCTTC; cdr3_aa: CASSEPPRGERNEQFF; j_call: TRBJ2-1; v_call: TRBV2; clone_size: -; d_call: -
cdr3_nt: TGCAGCGTTCCGGGACAGGGCTCTTGGGAGCAGTACTTC; cdr3_aa: CSVPGQGSWEQYF; j_call: TRBJ2-7; v_call: TRBV29-1; clone_size: few; d_call: TRBD1
cdr3_nt: TGTGCCAGCAGCTCCGGACAGGGCACAGATACGCAGTATTTT; cdr3_aa: CASSSGQGTDTQYF; j_call: TRBJ2-3; v_call: TRBV7-6; clone_size: -; d_call: TRBD1
cdr3_nt: TGTGCCAGCAGAGAGGGGGCTGGCACAGATACGCAGTATTTT; cdr3_aa: CASREGAGTDTQYF; j_call: TRBJ2-3; v_call: TRBV27; clone_size: -; d_call: TRBD1
cdr3_nt: TGTGCCAGCAGCTTGAGGCAGGGTTATTCACCCCTCCACTTT; cdr3_aa: CASSLRQGYSPLHF; j_call: TRBJ1-6; v_call: TRBV5-6; clone_size: -; d_call: -
cdr3_nt: TGTGCCAGCAGCAGGGGGTCAGAGACCCAGTACTTC; cdr3_aa: CASSRGSETQYF; j_call: TRBJ2-5; v_call: TRBV9; clone_size: -; d_call: -
cdr3_nt: TGTGCCAGCAGCCCGGACAGCAGCTCTGGGGCCAACGTCCTGACTTTC; cdr3_aa: CASSPDSSSGANVLTF; j_call: TRBJ2-6; v_call: TRBV9; clone_size: -; d_call: -
cdr3_nt: TGTGCCAGCAGCTATACGGGGTTCCAAGAGACCCAGTACTTC; cdr3_aa: CASSYTGFQETQYF; j_call: TRBJ2-5; v_call: TRBV7-6; clone_size: -; d_call: -
cdr3_nt: TGTGCCAGCAGCTTGTCGGCTAGCGAAGACTACGAGCAGTACTTC; cdr3_aa: CASSLSASEDYEQYF; j_call: TRBJ2-7; v_call: TRBV7-6; clone_size: -; d_call: -
cdr3_nt: TGTGCCAGCAGTGACAGGGTAAATCTAAATTACGAGCAGTACTTC; cdr3_aa: CASSDRVNLNYEQYF; j_call: TRBJ2-7; v_call: TRBV6-1; clone_size: -; d_call: -
cdr3_nt: TGTGCCAGCAGCCAAGAGGGGGAGGGGACGGGCAATGAGCAGTTCTTC; cdr3_aa: CASSQEGEGTGNEQFF; j_call: TRBJ2-1; v_call: TRBV4-2; clone_size: -; d_call: TRBD2
cdr3_nt: TGTGCCAGCAGTCTCCAGGGTCGCAAGGCTGAGCAGTTCTTC; cdr3_aa: CASSLQGRKAEQFF; j_call: TRBJ2-1; v_call: TRBV27; clone_size: -; d_call: -
cdr3_nt: TGTGCCAGCAGACAGGGATCTTATAATTCACCCCTCCACTTT; cdr3_aa: CASRQGSYNSPLHF; j_call: TRBJ1-6; v_call: TRBV27; clone_size: -; d_call: -
cdr3_nt: TGTGCCACCAGCTACGGGAGCCAAGGGGAGCTGTTTTTT; cdr3_aa: CATSYGSQGELFF; j_call: TRBJ2-2; v_call: TRBV15; clone_size: -; d_call: -
cdr3_nt: TGTGCCACCAGCAGAGATGGGGGGAGGGAGAGCTCCTACAATGAGCAGTTCTTC; cdr3_aa: CATSRDGGRESSYNEQFF; j_call: TRBJ2-1; v_call: TRBV15; clone_size: -; d_call: TRBD2
cdr3_nt: TGTGCCAGCAGCCGATGGGACACCTCCTACGAGCAGTACTTC; cdr3_aa: CASSRWDTSYEQYF; j_call: TRBJ2-7; v_call: TRBV11-1; clone_size: -; d_call: -
cdr3_nt: TGTGCCAGCAGCGCCCTGACTAGCGGGGGGACAGATACGCAGTATTTT; cdr3_aa: CASSALTSGGTDTQYF; j_call: TRBJ2-3; v_call: TRBV4-2; clone_size: -; d_call: TRBD2
cdr3_nt: TGTGCCAGCAGTGAAGCACCCGCGGGGCCTGACACAGATACGCAGTATTTT; cdr3_aa: CASSEAPAGPDTDTQYF; j_call: TRBJ2-3; v_call: TRBV6-1; clone_size: -; d_call: -
cdr3_nt: TGTGCCAGTCGGGAGGCGGTGTATTTGGATACGCAGTATTTT; cdr3_aa: CASREAVYLDTQYF; j_call: TRBJ2-3; v_call: TRBV27; clone_size: -; d_call: TRBD2
cdr3_nt: TGTGCCAGCAGCTCAGGGACAGGGGAGACAGATACGCAGTATTTT; cdr3_aa: CASSSGTGETDTQYF; j_call: TRBJ2-3; v_call: TRBV7-9; clone_size: once; d_call: TRBD1
cdr3_nt: TGTGCCAGCAGTCGCCCGGGACAGCATTACCTGACAGATACGCAGTATTTT; cdr3_aa: CASSRPGQHYLTDTQYF; j_call: TRBJ2-3; v_call: TRBV2; clone_size: -; d_call: TRBD1